This T cell receptor beta chain is from a study of CD4 T cells in relation to SARS-CoV-2 and coronaviruses (dated by TCRdb to the early 2020s). Looking at the study overall: In the ViraFEST assay, PBMCs were cultured with antigen for approximately ten days, after which TCR beta CDR3s were sequenced to identify antigen-specific clonal expansions. Samples from three pre-COVID donors and the naive versus memory experiments were sequenced with the Adaptive Biotechnologies TCR-sequencing kit; other data were Illumina-based. Memory CD4+ T cell crossreactivity between SARS-CoV-2 and common cold coronavirus spike proteins was assessed at the TCR clonotype level in the study. Shared crossreactive spike epitopes were mapped to their HLA restriction using patient-derived lymphoblastoid cell lines. A different, Illumina-based TCR-beta assay was used to sequence expansion assays from other donors in the study. An HIV-1 Nef peptide pool or a no-peptide culture served as the negative reference condition.

Libraries came from the immunoSEQ multiplex PCR assay. For the original study's pipeline: During preprocessing, nonproductive sequences were removed, as were CDR3s that did not start with C, did not end with F or W, or were shorter than 7 amino acids. The MANAFEST web app identified antigen-specific clonotypes based on expansion compared with the reference and other culture wells. To be counted as positive, a clone had to show significant expansion compared with the reference culture, at an FDR below 0.05, in 2 of 3 replicate wells. Positive clones also required significant expansion versus all other tandem wells and an odds ratio above 5. After three terminal residues were trimmed from each end, CDR3 homology was quantified as pairwise Levenshtein distance using the stringdist R package. What TCRdb holds here is the immuneACCESS table cut down to in-frame rearrangements. Part of the clones is not present; checked against another copy, under half of the missing clones reflect an unresolved V gene, and the others are unexplained. The V and J calls and clone size were taken over from that table, and D and trimming were inferred from the DNA. Counted in this sample were roughly 18,000 clones; about 70% of them appeared once. About 29% of the sample is held by the ten biggest clonotypes.

Results and caveats for the whole study, not just this receptor: Small numbers of patients and of tested TCRs were a limitation of the study. Memory CD4+ clonotypes crossrecognizing SARS-CoV-2 and at least one common cold coronavirus spike were found in around 65% of donors. Significantly weaker SARS-CoV-2-driven expansion was shown by crossreactive clones than by monoreactive clones, consistent with antigenic imprinting. Crossreactivity analysis was centred on spike protein, so crossreactivity against other viral proteins was not assessed. Because no donor provided both pre-pandemic and post-infection samples, tracing the source of pre-existing responses was limited.

In the germline V gene, CDR1 corresponds to SGHAT and CDR2 to FQNNGV. V and J are truncated by 5 bases and 7 bases respectively, leaving an intervening sequence of 20 bases. Including cysteine and phenylalanine, the CDR3 has 16 amino acids. The DNA shown is the 48-base CDR3, in frame from base 1. CD4+ T cells from unexposed donors were collected before the COVID-19 pandemic (2011-2018). The EasySep CD4+ T cell isolation kit was used to isolate CD4+ T cells once the cultures had run for about 10 days. As far as cell numbers permitted, CD4+ T cells from unexposed donors were tested for reactivity against SARS-CoV-2 S and N as well as four spike pools from common cold coronaviruses. Approximately 2.1 million PBMCs per well were cultured in IMDM with about 4.9% human AB serum and 8.5 to 10 IU/ml IL-2. Half of the culture medium was replaced with fresh IL-2-containing medium on days 3 and 7. In general, every peptide culture condition was set up in three replicate wells. The leukapheresis product used for the unexposed donors was purchased from a commercial source. Ficoll-Paque PLUS gradient centrifugation was used to isolate PBMCs from either whole blood or leukapheresis product. PBMCs were either cryopreserved at -140°C or used fresh in the expansion assay. The QIAamp Micro DNA Kit was used to extract genomic DNA from the CD4+ T cells.

This clone turned up a few times. Its antigen is not yet known. No base qualities exist here, and no much larger clone lies one base off it. The chain links TRBV11-2 with TRBJ2-2; there is no confident call for the D gene. This clonotype originated in a human donor in good health. The sample was CD4+ T cells from PBMCs, cultured in vitro. CDR3 region: CASSHAATGRLGELFF. The nucleotides are TGTGCCAGCAGCCACGCCGCGACTGGACGCCTCGGGGAGCTGTTTTTT.